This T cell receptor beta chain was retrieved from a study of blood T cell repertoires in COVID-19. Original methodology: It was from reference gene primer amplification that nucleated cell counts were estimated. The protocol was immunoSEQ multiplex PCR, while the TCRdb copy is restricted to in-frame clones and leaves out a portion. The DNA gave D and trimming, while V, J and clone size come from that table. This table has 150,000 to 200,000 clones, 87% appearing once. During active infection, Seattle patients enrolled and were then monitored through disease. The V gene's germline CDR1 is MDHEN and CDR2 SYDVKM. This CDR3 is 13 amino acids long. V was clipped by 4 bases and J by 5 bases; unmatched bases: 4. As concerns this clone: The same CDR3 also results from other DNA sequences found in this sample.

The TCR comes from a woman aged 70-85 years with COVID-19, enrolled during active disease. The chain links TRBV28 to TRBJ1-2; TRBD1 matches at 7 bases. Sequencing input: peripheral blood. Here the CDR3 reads CASSSGTVYGYTF. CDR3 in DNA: TGTGCCAGCAGTTCCGGGACAGTATATGGCTACACCTTC.